This T cell receptor beta chain was documented in a study of T cell responses to AZD1222 COVID-19 vaccine. The protocol was immunoSEQ multiplex PCR, while the TCRdb copy is restricted to in-frame clones and leaves out a portion. The profile shows 120,000 to 150,000 clones, approximately 90% of them singletons. Turning to this clone: Its specificity is not known.

Pooling of second doses given at about 4 or about 12 weeks was done. The CDR3 consists of 11 residues. Between the trimmed V and J ends, which lost 7 bases and 7 bases, there was a span of 10 bases. In germline, CDR1 is MNHEY, CDR2 SVGAGI. Study-level points and caveats: Nearly half of spike-specific TCRs reportedly target unmutated variant regions.

J is TRBJ1-2 and V is TRBV6-5, with no clear D. The starting material was peripheral blood, obtained 28 days after the second AZD1222 dose. The sequence was collected from an adult who received the AZD1222 COVID-19 vaccine. The CDR3: CASTNGAGYTF. The CDR3, as DNA: TGTGCCAGCACCAACGGTGCTGGCTACACCTTC.